This entry lists 11 T cell receptor beta chains sequenced from one sample in a study of blood T cell repertoires in COVID-19. The data were produced by immunoSEQ multiplex PCR, yet TCRdb's version contains in-frame clones alone and is incomplete. The data show a few hundred thousand clones, with 80% to 85% seen just once and approximately 15% held by the top ten. Sequenced material: peripheral blood. All receptors derive from a person between 65 and 80 years old with COVID-19, enrolled during active disease.

The CDR3 sequence: CASSLSGQGFVYGYTF. As DNA, the CDR3 is TGTGCCAGCAGCTTATCCGGACAGGGGTTTGTATATGGCTACACCTTC. The V gene is TRBV11-2, the J gene TRBJ1-2; 9 nucleotides align to TRBD1. There are 16 residues in the CDR3. The V and J ends lost 2 bases and 5 bases, in that order; junction bases with no gene match: 9. Germline CDR1 is SGHAT and CDR2 is FQNNGV.

The chain carries TRBV27 and TRBJ2-3; TRBD2 aligns across 8 bases. CDR1 and CDR2 (germline): MNHEY, SMNVEV (reference sequence). The CDR3 consists of 14 residues. V shed 2 bases and J 6 bases; nucleotides not matched to a gene: 4. The CDR3 DNA reads as TGTGCCAGCAGTTTAAATCCTAGCGGGGATACGCAGTATTTT. It yields the protein CASSLNPSGDTQYF.

The chain combines TRBV6-6 with TRBJ2-7; 8 positions match TRBD2. V shed 2 bases, J shed 0 bases, and the junction held 3 bases outside the gene matches. The CDR3 consists of 15 residues. CDR1 and CDR2 (germline): MNHNY, SVGAGI (reference sequence). CDR3 DNA sequence: TGTGCCAGCAGTTACAAGCGGGGGAGCTCCTACGAGCAGTACTTC. Protein sequence: CASSYKRGSSYEQYF.

This clone was seen a few times. The CDR3 region has the DNA TGTGCCAGCTCACCATCCCCAGATACCTACGAGCAGTACTTC. Amino acids: CASSPSPDTYEQYF. The chain employs TRBV18 and TRBJ2-7, with D uncertain. CDR3 size: 14 residues. Deletions cut 2 bases from V and 2 bases from J, with 10 bases between. Germline loops: CDR1 KGHSH, CDR2 LQKENI.

This clone was picked up a small number of times. The rearrangement uses TRBV19 and TRBJ1-1; 7 nucleotides agree with TRBD1. This CDR3 is 14 amino acids long. Germline CDR1 and CDR2: LNHDA and SQIVND (reference sequence). The V and J ends lost 7 bases and 7 bases, in that order; junction bases with no gene match: 12. CDR3 coding DNA: TGTGCCAGTAAAAAGGACAGGCAGGGCGTTGAAGCTTTCTTT. This sequence encodes CASKKDRQGVEAFF. Full variable domain (missing parts from reference TRBV19 and TRBJ1-1): DGGITQSPKYLFRKEGQNVTLSCEQNLNHDAMYWYRQDPGQGLRLIYYSQIVNDFQKGDIAEGYSVSREKKESFPLTVTSAQKNPTAFYLCASKKDRQGVEAFFGQGTRLTVV.

There are a few counts of this clone. V and J are TRBV27 and TRBJ2-7; D perhaps matches TRBD2 (7 bases). V lost 5 bases and J lost 4, with 15 bases in between. CDR3 length: 14 residues. The germline gives CDR1 MNHEY, CDR2 SMNVEV (reference sequence). This chain's CDR3 is CASSEPGGRYEQYF. CDR3 DNA: TGTGCCAGCAGTGAACCGGGGGGCAGGTACGAGCAGTACTTC.

This clone was seen just once. The chain joins TRBV9 to TRBJ2-2; perhaps TRBD1 as D (5 bases). Germline CDR1 reads SGDLS; CDR2 reads YYNGEE. V lost 0 bases and J 4 bases, leaving 10 bases between the germline ends. CDR3 length equals 15 residues. The CDR3 sequence is CASSVGGRGTGELFF. The DNA for the CDR3 is TGTGCCAGCAGCGTAGGGGGAAGGGGCACCGGGGAGCTGTTTTTT.

J is TRBJ1-1 and V is TRBV24-1; D not certain. The V end was cut by 10 bases, the J end by 4 bases, with 15 bases between. This CDR3 has 13 amino acids. Germline CDR1 KGHDR, CDR2 SFDVKD. The CDR3 region is CATEMGPGTEAFF. CDR3 nucleotides: TGTGCCACTGAGATGGGTCCGGGCACTGAAGCTTTCTTT.

This chain connects TRBV7-8 to TRBJ1-3, with unresolved D. Germline V gene lookup returns CDR1 SGHVS and CDR2 FQNEAQ. The V end lost 4 bases, the J end lost 1 base, and 8 bases lay between the germline ends. This CDR3 is built from 14 residues. The CDR3 coding sequence is TGTGCCAGCAGCTCTCAGCGATCTGGAAACACCATATATTTT. As protein: CASSSQRSGNTIYF.

The chain recombines TRBV28 with TRBJ1-5; 9 nucleotides match TRBD1. V lost 7 bases, J lost 6 bases, and 7 bases stayed unmatched. The germline V gene has CDR1 MDHEN and CDR2 SYDVKM. The CDR3 has 14 residues. DNA for the CDR3: TGTGCCAGCACTCTACAGGGGGCTCGTCAGCCCCAGCATTTT. Translated, it gives CASTLQGARQPQHF.

This chain connects TRBV14 to TRBJ2-6; D remains unclear. The germline V gene has CDR1 SGHDN and CDR2 FVKESK. The CDR3 runs to 13 residues. The V gene lost 1 base and the J gene lost 5 bases, with 3 bases spanning the gap. The CDR3 DNA follows: TGTGCCAGCAGCCAAGTCAGGGCCAACGTCCTGACTTTC. Translating it yields CASSQVRANVLTF.